Listed below are T cell receptor beta chains from one sample, sequenced in a study of T cell responses to AZD1222 COVID-19 vaccine. Clones were read by immunoSEQ multiplex PCR, and TCRdb kept only the in-frame ones, dropping some. The table has around 100,000 clones, 91% seen once. The sequenced sample was peripheral blood, obtained on day 0 of AZD1222 vaccination. Receptors originate from an adult in good health. Both conserved end residues are part of each CDR3. The D gene is left open where the match is weak. Clone size is not always given. Where it is, it says once, few, many or a class for expanded clones.

v_gene: TRBV5-1
j_gene: TRBJ2-7
d_gene: TRBD2
abundance: once
CDR3nt: TGCGCCAGCAGCTACGGGACTAGCGGGATAGCCTACGAGCAGTACTTC
CDR3aa: CASSYGTSGIAYEQYF

v_gene: TRBV5-1
j_gene: TRBJ2-7
d_gene: .
abundance: few
CDR3nt: TGCGCCAGCAGCTTGGGGGAACCCTACGAGCAGTACTTC
CDR3aa: CASSLGEPYEQYF

v_gene: TRBV28
j_gene: TRBJ2-3
d_gene: .
abundance: once
CDR3nt: TGTGCCAGCAGTTTCGCGGGCTTAGGGAAAGATACGCAGTATTTT
CDR3aa: CASSFAGLGKDTQYF

v_gene: TRBV24-1
j_gene: TRBJ2-3
d_gene: TRBD2
abundance: .
CDR3nt: TGTGCCACCAGTGGCCGGACTAGCGGAATAAGCACAGATACGCAGTATTTT
CDR3aa: CATSGRTSGISTDTQYF

v_gene: TRBV28
j_gene: TRBJ1-1
d_gene: TRBD1
abundance: .
CDR3nt: TGTGCCAGCAGTATGCGGACAGGGGGAAAAGCTGAAGCTTTCTTT
CDR3aa: CASSMRTGGKAEAFF

v_gene: TRBV10-3
j_gene: TRBJ1-5
d_gene: .
abundance: once
CDR3nt: TGTGCCACAAACAAGAACGACAATCAGCCCCAGCATTTT
CDR3aa: CATNKNDNQPQHF

v_gene: TRBV2
j_gene: TRBJ2-7
d_gene: .
abundance: once
CDR3nt: TGTGCCAGCAGTGGCCGGGGGGCGGGCTCCTACGAGCAGTACTTC
CDR3aa: CASSGRGAGSYEQYF

v_gene: TRBV5-1
j_gene: TRBJ2-7
d_gene: .
abundance: .
CDR3nt: TGCGCCAGCAGCCCCGGGTCATCCTCCTACGAGCAGTACTTC
CDR3aa: CASSPGSSSYEQYF

v_gene: TRBV11-2
j_gene: TRBJ1-5
d_gene: TRBD1
abundance: .
CDR3nt: TGTGCCAGCAGCCCCCAGGGGGGAGGCAATCAGCCCCAGCATTTT
CDR3aa: CASSPQGGGNQPQHF

v_gene: TRBV4-1
j_gene: TRBJ2-1
d_gene: TRBD2
abundance: .
CDR3nt: TGCGCCAGCAGCCATATCGGGCTAGCGGGAAGCAGGTCCTACAATGAGCAGTTCTTC
CDR3aa: CASSHIGLAGSRSYNEQFF

v_gene: TRBV3-1/TRBV3-2
j_gene: TRBJ2-7
d_gene: .
abundance: once
CDR3nt: TGTGCCAGCAGCCAACGTGGGAGGCCCAACTTCTACGAGCAGTACTTC
CDR3aa: CASSQRGRPNFYEQYF

v_gene: TRBV19
j_gene: TRBJ2-7
d_gene: .
abundance: .
CDR3nt: TGTGCCAGTAGCCTTCAGGGGACCCTCTCCTACGAGCAGTACTTC
CDR3aa: CASSLQGTLSYEQYF

v_gene: TRBV5-3
j_gene: TRBJ2-7
d_gene: TRBD2
abundance: .
CDR3nt: TGTGCCAGAAGCTTGGGGCTAGCGGGAGGGCCGTCTCCGTCGGGAGAGCAGTACTTC
CDR3aa: CARSLGLAGGPSPSGEQYF

v_gene: TRBV6-2/TRBV6-3
j_gene: TRBJ2-2
d_gene: .
abundance: .
CDR3nt: TGTGCCAGCAGTTTTCGACCCGCCGCCGGGGAGCTGTTTTTT
CDR3aa: CASSFRPAAGELFF

v_gene: TRBV20-1
j_gene: TRBJ2-1
d_gene: .
abundance: .
CDR3nt: TGCAGTGCTAGAGAGACTATTTGGCAGTTCTTC
CDR3aa: CSARETIWQFF

v_gene: TRBV4-3
j_gene: TRBJ2-3
d_gene: .
abundance: .
CDR3nt: TGCGCCAGCAGCCAAGTTTGGGGAGGCAGCGACTCCACAGATACGCAGTATTTT
CDR3aa: CASSQVWGGSDSTDTQYF

v_gene: TRBV27
j_gene: TRBJ2-7
d_gene: .
abundance: .
CDR3nt: TGTGCCAGCAGTCCCAGGGTGCTCTACGAGCAGTACTTC
CDR3aa: CASSPRVLYEQYF

v_gene: TRBV7-9
j_gene: TRBJ1-2
d_gene: .
abundance: .
CDR3nt: TGTGCCAGCAGCCCAGAGGTCTATGGCTACACCTTC
CDR3aa: CASSPEVYGYTF

v_gene: TRBV27
j_gene: TRBJ2-7
d_gene: .
abundance: .
CDR3nt: TGTGCCAGCAGTTCGGACAGTTTCTCCTACGAGCAGTACTTC
CDR3aa: CASSSDSFSYEQYF

v_gene: TRBV7-9
j_gene: TRBJ2-1
d_gene: .
abundance: .
CDR3nt: TGTGCCAGCAGCGGTGGCAGGGTTCTTTTCAACAATGAGCAGTTCTTC
CDR3aa: CASSGGRVLFNNEQFF

v_gene: TRBV4-1
j_gene: TRBJ1-3
d_gene: .
abundance: .
CDR3nt: TGCGCCAGCAGCCAAGGTGTTCTCTCTGGAAACACCATATATTTT
CDR3aa: CASSQGVLSGNTIYF

v_gene: TRBV10-3
j_gene: TRBJ2-3
d_gene: TRBD2
abundance: .
CDR3nt: TGTGCCATCAGTGACCCGACAACTAGCGGATTCACAGATACGCAGTATTTT
CDR3aa: CAISDPTTSGFTDTQYF